This is a list of T cell receptor beta chains from one sample in a study of early T cells in non-severe SARS-CoV-2 infection. One entry per CDR3 protein results from TCRdb running MiXCR on the 5' RACE reads. Altogether under 140,000 distinct CDR3 sequences are present, around 12% being singletons, with the ten largest covering approximately 4%. The sample consisted of whole blood, taken at baseline. These receptors all stem from an adult who was a healthcare worker with PCR-confirmed SARS-CoV-2 infection or an uninfected control (not recorded which). CDR3s include the opening cysteine and the closing phenylalanine or tryptophan. The order of the fields is J gene, clone size, V gene, D gene, CDR3 DNA, CDR3 protein. D genes are given only for firm matches. Clone size is shown for a subset of rows, as once, few, many or a class of expanded clone.

TRBJ1-6	.	TRBV27	.	TGTGCCACCCACCCGTTGGGGGTCCAATCACCCCTCCACTTT	CATHPLGVQSPLHF
TRBJ1-4	few	TRBV6-5	.	TGTGCCAGCAGAGCTACCTCACAGGGTTCTAATGAAAAACTGTTTTTT	CASRATSQGSNEKLFF
TRBJ1-2	.	TRBV5-1	.	TGCGCCAGCAGCTTTTACAACGCTAACTATGGCTACACCTTC	CASSFYNANYGYTF
TRBJ2-7	.	TRBV18	.	TGTGCCAGCTCACCAAATCGGGGGGAGCAGTACTTC	CASSPNRGEQYF
TRBJ2-1	.	TRBV4-1	.	TGCGCCAGCAGCCAATTCGTGATCGGGGGCGGCAGCTACAATGAGCAGTTCTTC	CASSQFVIGGGSYNEQFF
TRBJ2-7	many	TRBV27	TRBD2	TGTGCCGCGGGGGTTGGATACTACGAGCAGTACTTC	CAAGVGYYEQYF
TRBJ2-7	few	TRBV28	.	TGTGCCAGCAGCATCCCCCGACAAAGAGCATCCTACGAGCAGTACTTC	CASSIPRQRASYEQYF
TRBJ1-5	.	TRBV7-8	.	TGTGCCAGCACAGACAGGCCCCATAGCAATCAGCCCCAGCATTTT	CASTDRPHSNQPQHF
TRBJ2-3	.	TRBV30	TRBD1	TGTGCCTGGAGTGAAGGGACAGCGGCTACAGATACGCAGTATTTT	CAWSEGTAATDTQYF
TRBJ2-2	few	TRBV6-6	TRBD1	TGTGCCAGCAGTCACGGGACAGGGAGCTCCCAGGGCGGGGAGCTGTTTTTT	CASSHGTGSSQGGELFF
TRBJ1-5	.	TRBV6-1	TRBD1	TGTGCCAGCAGTGCGGGACAGGGAAGGGGACAGCCCCAGCATTTT	CASSAGQGRGQPQHF
TRBJ2-5	.	TRBV18	TRBD1	TGTGCCAGCTCACACCGGGACAGGACGCCCGAGGGGACCCAGTACTTC	CASSHRDRTPEGTQYF
TRBJ2-3	many	TRBV7-8	.	TGTGCCAGCAGCTTAGGATTTGGGGCTAGCACAGATACGCAGTATTTT	CASSLGFGASTDTQYF
TRBJ2-1	many	TRBV29-1	.	TGCAGCGTTGAGAGGCGGTTTGAGCAGTTCTTC	CSVERRFEQFF
TRBJ1-5	.	TRBV19	.	TGTGCCAGTAGTACCTGGGGGGGCAATCAGCCCCAGCATTTT	CASSTWGGNQPQHF
TRBJ1-2	.	TRBV2	.	TGTGCCAGCAAAGGGGGGGCCCCCTATGGCTACACCTTC	CASKGGAPYGYTF
TRBJ2-1	few	TRBV29-1	.	TGCAGCGTTGGCCCTAGCGAGACCTACAATGAGCAGTTCTTC	CSVGPSETYNEQFF
TRBJ2-5	few	TRBV7-9	.	TGTGCCAGCAGCTTAGTACCTAGCAGTCACCAAGAGACCCAGTACTTC	CASSLVPSSHQETQYF
TRBJ1-4	many	TRBV5-8	.	TGTGCCAGCAGCTTGGACCCAAGAGGAGTTGAAAAACTGTTTTTT	CASSLDPRGVEKLFF
TRBJ2-5	few	TRBV2	TRBD2	TGTGCCAGCAGCCCCGAGAGCGGGGAAGAGACCCAGTACTTC	CASSPESGEETQYF
TRBJ2-5	.	TRBV5-4	.	TGTGCCAGCAGCGCTACCGAAAATCAAGAGACCCAGTACTTC	CASSATENQETQYF
TRBJ2-1	few	TRBV29-1	.	TGCAGCGTTGTACCAAATCTACCCGTACCCGAGCAGTTCTTC	CSVVPNLPVPEQFF
TRBJ2-3	many	TRBV6-1	TRBD2	TGTGCCAGCAGTGAAACCCCGACTAGCGGTAGCACAGATACGCAGTATTTT	CASSETPTSGSTDTQYF
TRBJ2-5	.	TRBV5-1	.	TGCGCCAGCAGATTGGGGTGCGTTCAGTACTTC	CASRLGCVQYF
TRBJ2-4	once	TRBV5-1	TRBD1	TGCGCCAGCAGCTCGTATGACAGGGGGCGAGGAGGTGTCCCCAAAAACATTCAGTACTTC	CASSSYDRGRGGVPKNIQYF
TRBJ2-2	few	TRBV5-1	.	TGCGCCAGCAGCTTAATTGCCAACACCGGGGAGCTGTTTTTT	CASSLIANTGELFF
TRBJ2-3	.	TRBV5-1	TRBD2	TGCGCCAGCAGCTTGGAAACGGGGGGGCATGGCACAGATACGCAGTATTTT	CASSLETGGHGTDTQYF
TRBJ2-7	few	TRBV7-6	TRBD2	TGTGCCAGCAGCCTACAGGGGGGACTAGCGGCCTACGAGCAGTACTTC	CASSLQGGLAAYEQYF
TRBJ2-7	.	TRBV7-2	TRBD2	TGTGCCAGCAGCTTGGGGGACTACGACGAGCAGTACTTC	CASSLGDYDEQYF
TRBJ2-3	.	TRBV20-1	.	TGCAGTGCTACCCAGGGACCCACCGGTCTGCAGTATTTT	CSATQGPTGLQYF
TRBJ1-6	.	TRBV11-2	.	TGTGCCAGCAGCCCCTGGGAATCACCCCTCCACTTT	CASSPWESPLHF
TRBJ1-2	few	TRBV5-1	TRBD1	TGCGCCAGCAGCTTCCGACAGGGCCTGGGCTATGGCTACACCTTC	CASSFRQGLGYGYTF
TRBJ1-1	few	TRBV3-1	.	TGTGCCAGCAGGGGTCAAAGCACTGAAGCTTTCTTT	CASRGQSTEAFF
TRBJ2-7	many	TRBV4-1	.	TGCGCCAGCAGCCAAGATCTTGGAATAGCCCGGGAGCAGTACTTC	CASSQDLGIAREQYF
TRBJ2-7	.	TRBV20-1	TRBD2	TGCAGTGCTAGAGATCCCGGGGGGGGTAGCTCCTACGAGCAGTACTTC	CSARDPGGGSSYEQYF